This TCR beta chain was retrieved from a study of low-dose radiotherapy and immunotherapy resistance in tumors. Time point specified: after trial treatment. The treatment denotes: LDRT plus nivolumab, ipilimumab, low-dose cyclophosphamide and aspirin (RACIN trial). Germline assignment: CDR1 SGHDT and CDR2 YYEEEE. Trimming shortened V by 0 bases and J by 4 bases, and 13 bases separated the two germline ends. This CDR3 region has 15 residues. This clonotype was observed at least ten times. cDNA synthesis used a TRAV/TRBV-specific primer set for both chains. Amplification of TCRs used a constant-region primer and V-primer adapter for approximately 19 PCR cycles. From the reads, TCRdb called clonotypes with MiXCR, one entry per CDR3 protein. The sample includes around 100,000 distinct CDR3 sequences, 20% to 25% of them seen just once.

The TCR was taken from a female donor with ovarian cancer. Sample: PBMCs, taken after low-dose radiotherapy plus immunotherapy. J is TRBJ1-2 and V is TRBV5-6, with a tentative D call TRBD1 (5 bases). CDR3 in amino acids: CASSLGGEEVYGYTF. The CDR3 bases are TGTGCCAGCAGCTTGGGAGGGGAAGAGGTCTATGGCTACACCTTC. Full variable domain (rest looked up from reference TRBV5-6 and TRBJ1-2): DAGVTQSPTHLIKTRGQQVTLRCSPKSGHDTVSWYQQALGQGPQFIFQYYEEEERQRGNFPDRFSGHQFPNYSSELNVNALLLGDSALYLCASSLGGEEVYGYTFGSGTRLTVV.